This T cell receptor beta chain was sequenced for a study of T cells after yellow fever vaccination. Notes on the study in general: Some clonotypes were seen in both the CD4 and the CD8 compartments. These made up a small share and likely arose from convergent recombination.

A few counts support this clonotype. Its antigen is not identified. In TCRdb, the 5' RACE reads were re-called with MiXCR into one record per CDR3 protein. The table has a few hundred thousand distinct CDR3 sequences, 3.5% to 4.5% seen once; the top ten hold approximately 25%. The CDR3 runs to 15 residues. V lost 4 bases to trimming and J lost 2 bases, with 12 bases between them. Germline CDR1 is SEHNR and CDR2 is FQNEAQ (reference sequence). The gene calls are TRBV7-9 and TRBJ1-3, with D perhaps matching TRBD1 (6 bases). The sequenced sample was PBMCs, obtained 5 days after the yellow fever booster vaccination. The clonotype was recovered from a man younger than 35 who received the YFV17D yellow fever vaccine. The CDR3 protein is CASSSTRQAGNTIYF. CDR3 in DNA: TGTGCCAGCAGCTCGACAAGACAGGCTGGAAACACCATATATTTT.